This T cell receptor beta chain was sequenced during a study of shared clonotypes between healthy human individuals. Between the trimmed V and J ends, which lost 0 bases and 7 bases, there was a span of 12 bases. CDR3 length: 14 amino acids. Germline assignment: CDR1 LGHNA and CDR2 YNFKEQ. Healthy HIV-negative adults without recent acute infections or vaccinations served as donors. The authors ran unsorted PBMC replicate PCRs on 300 ng DNA, approximately 31,000 T cell genomes. Unsorted PBMC DNA was sequenced on ten immunoSEQ deep assay plates. Original data processing: From ImmunoSEQ came sequences covering only the junction and carrying no quality scores, so filtering differed. Libraries were prepared by immunoSEQ multiplex PCR; TCRdb keeps only in-frame clonotypes and omits some of them. The DNA gave D and trimming, while V, J and clone size come from that table. This table holds around 440,000 clones, roughly 80% found once.

The receptor comes from a middle-aged woman in good health. Some clones in this sample may be carry-over from other donors' samples. Source material: PBMCs. The chain carries TRBV4-2 and TRBJ1-1; D is undetermined. CDR3 DNA: TGTGCCAGCAGCCAAGATCGGGGAGTTGGTGAAGCTTTCTTT. It is translated as CASSQDRGVGEAFF.